Given below is one TCR beta chain in context. What it binds is not known. The CDR3 is 15 residues long. Unmatched junction bases numbered 8, after V lost 0 bases and J lost 7 bases. From germline, CDR1 is GTSNPN and CDR2 SVGIG (reference sequence). The protocol was immunoSEQ multiplex PCR, while the TCRdb copy is restricted to in-frame clones and leaves out a portion. The sample consists of around 39,000 clones, about 73% of them appearing once. This sample stems from a study of immune evolution from preneoplasia to lung adenocarcinoma. Study observations and caveats: Compared with EGFR-mutant or double wild-type lesions, KRAS-mutant nodules were more clonal. Normal lung had highest clonality; later lesions appeared denser, more diverse.

Sequencing was performed on FFPE invasive lung adenocarcinoma tissue. The clonotype was recovered from a person between 55 and 70 years old with lung adenocarcinoma. The rearrangement joins TRBV30 to TRBJ2-2; 7 nucleotides agree with TRBD2. CDR3 nucleotides: TGTGCCTGGAGTGTACGGGAGCGGGAAGTCGGGGAGCTGTTTTTT. Its protein product is CAWSVREREVGELFF.